The 20 T cell receptor beta chains below all came from one sample that was sequenced in a study of T cell responses to AZD1222 COVID-19 vaccine. Data came from immunoSEQ multiplex PCR; TCRdb stores just in-frame clones and leaves some out. The sample shows about 100,000 clones, around nine tenths of them seen only once. The starting material was peripheral blood, obtained on day 0 of AZD1222 vaccination. All receptors derive from an adult in good health.

J is TRBJ1-2 and V is TRBV15; no clear D. The CDR3 extends over 15 amino acids. The germline V gene encodes CDR1 LNHNV and CDR2 YYDKDF (reference sequence). Between the trimmed V and J ends, which lost 0 bases and 4 bases, there was a span of 12 bases. The chain's CDR3 is CATSRDLRQSYGYTF. The CDR3 bases are TGTGCCACCAGCAGAGATCTGCGGCAGAGCTATGGCTACACCTTC.

This rearrangement joins TRBV7-2 to TRBJ1-5, with a weak D call TRBD1 (5 bases). Germline V gene data show CDR1 as SGHTA and CDR2 as FQGNSA. CDR3 size: 17 residues. Trimming stripped 1 base from V and 2 bases from J, with 15 bases between. The CDR3 DNA is TGTGCCAGCAGCTTAGGTTGGGTGGGGCTGGGCAATCAGCCCCAGCATTTT. This gives the protein CASSLGWVGLGNQPQHF.

The rearrangement links TRBV19 to TRBJ1-2; 7 nucleotides agree with TRBD1. Germline lookup yields CDR1 LNHDA and CDR2 SQIVND (reference sequence). J was trimmed by 2 bases and V by 7 bases; bases with no gene match: 7. The CDR3 loop spans 14 amino acids. CDR3 region: CASNLPGQNYGYTF. Here the CDR3 DNA reads TGTGCCAGTAACTTACCGGGACAGAACTATGGCTACACCTTC.

The CDR3 region has the DNA TGTGCCAGCAGCCCGAGGGGGTACGGTGAAGCTTTCTTT. Protein sequence: CASSPRGYGEAFF. The chain links TRBV6-5 to TRBJ1-1, with a weak D call TRBD1 (6 bases). Trimming shortened V by 6 bases and J by 7 bases, and 15 bases separated the two germline ends. CDR1 is MNHEY, CDR2 SVGAGI, per germline. This CDR3 spans 13 amino acids.

The genes are TRBV14 and TRBJ1-6, with a tentative D call TRBD1 (6 bases). CDR3 length: 14 residues. CDR1 and CDR2 from the germline V gene are SGHDN and FVKESK. Deletions cut 0 bases from V and 8 bases from J, with 8 bases between. CDR3 sequence (DNA): TGTGCCAGCAGCCAAGAAGGGGGGTATTCACCCCTCCACTTT. Its translation: CASSQEGGYSPLHF.

The V call is TRBV6-2 or TRBV6-3, the J call TRBJ1-2; D ambiguous. This CDR3 has 15 residues. Germline CDR1 reads MNHEY; CDR2 reads SVGEGT. Between the trimmed V and J ends, which lost 0 bases and 4 bases, there was a span of 12 bases. The CDR3 region is CASSYSELVGYGYTF. For the CDR3, the DNA is TGTGCCAGCAGTTACTCGGAGTTGGTGGGCTATGGCTACACCTTC.

The chain is built from TRBV4-3 and TRBJ2-5, with unresolved D. The germline V and J ends were trimmed by 0 bases and 0 bases, with 8 bases remaining between them. In germline, CDR1 is LGHNA, CDR2 YSLEER. This CDR3 has 15 residues. CDR3 residues: CASSQDRRYQETQYF. CDR3 bases: TGCGCCAGCAGCCAAGATAGGAGATACCAAGAGACCCAGTACTTC.

The gene calls are TRBV13 and TRBJ2-2; D gene uncertain. Trimming cost V 2 bases and J 3 bases, with 1 base left between them. Looked up from germline, CDR1 is PRHDT and CDR2 is FYEKMQ (reference sequence). There are 12 residues in the CDR3. CDR3 nucleotides: TGTGCCAGCAGCTTATACACCGGGGAGCTGTTTTTT. Amino acid sequence: CASSLYTGELFF.

The genes are TRBV7-9 and TRBJ1-6, with D hard to call. CDR1 SEHNR and CDR2 FQNEAQ come from the germline V gene (reference sequence). CDR3 length equals 14 residues. V was cut by 4 bases and J by 7 bases, with 11 bases left in between. CDR3 sequence: CASSSQVTNSPLHF. The CDR3 DNA reads as TGTGCCAGCAGCTCTCAAGTGACAAATTCACCCCTCCACTTT.

The chain employs TRBV2 and TRBJ2-7; 7 bases line up with TRBD1. CDR1 and CDR2 (germline): SNHLY, FYNNEI. This CDR3 comprises 13 residues. V lost 5 bases to trimming and J lost 0 bases; unmatched junction nucleotides: 1. This CDR3 reads CASSWDSSYEQYF. The CDR3 region has the DNA TGTGCCAGCAGTTGGGACAGCTCCTACGAGCAGTACTTC.

J is TRBJ1-5 and V is TRBV5-6; TRBD1 agrees at 8 bases. The trim removed 1 base at V and 4 bases at J, leaving 7 bases unmatched. The CDR3 spans 16 residues. CDR1 is SGHDT, CDR2 YYEEEE, per germline. The CDR3 DNA follows: TGTGCCAGCAGCTTGTACGGGGACAGGCGAAATCAGCCCCAGCATTTT. Its translation: CASSLYGDRRNQPQHF. Full variable domain (missing parts from reference TRBV5-6 and TRBJ1-5): DAGVTQSPTHLIKTRGQQVTLRCSPKSGHDTVSWYQQALGQGPQFIFQYYEEEERQRGNFPDRFSGHQFPNYSSELNVNALLLGDSALYLCASSLYGDRRNQPQHFGDGTRLSIL.

For the CDR3, the DNA is TGTGCCAGCAGCTTTAAGGCTGAAGAGCAGTACTTC. As protein: CASSFKAEEQYF. The rearrangement links TRBV7-9 to TRBJ2-7; D not resolved. From germline, CDR1 is SEHNR and CDR2 FQNEAQ (reference sequence). CDR3 length equals 12 residues. V lost 3 bases and J lost 7, with 10 bases in between. Using reference TRBV7-9 and TRBJ2-7 for the parts outside the CDR3, the full variable domain is DTGVSQNPRHKITKRGQNVTFRCDPISEHNRLYWYRQTLGQGPEFLTYFQNEAQLEKSRLLSDRFSAERPKGSFSTLEIQRTEQGDSAMYLCASSFKAEEQYFGPGTRLTVT.

This chain uses TRBV4-3 with TRBJ1-5, with 9 nucleotides matching TRBD1. The CDR3 length is 16 residues. V shed 3 bases and J 11 bases; nucleotides not matched to a gene: 14. Per germline, CDR1 LGHNA and CDR2 YSLEER. The CDR3 coding sequence is TGCGCCAGCAGCCAGGAAGTGGGGACAGGGTTACGTTCCCAGCATTTT. This encodes CASSQEVGTGLRSQHF.

The V call is TRBV3-1 (or the pseudogene TRBV3-2), the J call TRBJ2-5; TRBD2 matches at 7 bases. CDR1 LGHDT and CDR2 YNNKEL come from the germline V gene (reference sequence). The length of the CDR3 is 16 residues. J was trimmed by 5 bases and V by 1 base; bases with no gene match: 10. CDR3 amino acids: CASSQGFHVGGETQYF. The CDR3 nucleotides read TGTGCCAGCAGCCAAGGTTTCCATGTGGGAGGGGAGACCCAGTACTTC.

The CDR3, as DNA: TGCGCCAGCAGGTGGTCTACCTACGAGCAGTACTTC. Protein sequence: CASRWSTYEQYF. The chain has TRBV5-1 and TRBJ2-7; no reliable D call. This CDR3 spans 12 amino acids. Germline V gives CDR1 SGHRS, CDR2 YFSETQ. V shed 5 bases and J shed 2 bases, with 8 bases lying between them.

The chain links TRBV5-1 to TRBJ1-1; D might be TRBD1 (5 bases). Trimming took off 2 bases at V and 3 bases at J, with 14 bases between the two ends. The CDR3 is 15 residues long. Germline V CDR1 and CDR2: SGHRS, YFSETQ. The CDR3 sequence is CASSFSGVGDTEAFF. CDR3 nucleotides: TGCGCCAGCAGCTTTAGCGGGGTGGGGGACACTGAAGCTTTCTTT.

The CDR3 here is CASSSSGVSTEAFF. For the CDR3, the DNA is TGTGCCAGCAGCTCATCAGGGGTCAGCACTGAAGCTTTCTTT. J is TRBJ1-1 and V is TRBV7-3; possibly TRBD1 for D (6 bases). Germline V gene sequence: CDR1 SGHTA, CDR2 FQGTGA. Trimming took 4 bases from V and 4 from J, leaving 13 bases between them. The CDR3 is 14 residues long.

This clone showed up just once. This chain joins TRBV5-4 and TRBJ1-5; no clear D gene. Trimming pared 0 bases from V and 2 bases from J, leaving 3 bases between. The CDR3 has 13 amino acids. The V gene's germline CDR1 is SGHNT and CDR2 YYREEE (reference sequence). The CDR3 loop is CASSLDGNQPQHF. Here the CDR3 DNA reads TGTGCCAGCAGCTTGGATGGCAATCAGCCCCAGCATTTT.

The chain joins TRBV27 to TRBJ2-5; either TRBD1 or TRBD2 may supply D (5 bases each). This CDR3 is 15 amino acids long. CDR1 and CDR2 from the germline V gene are MNHEY and SMNVEV (reference sequence). V was clipped by 0 bases and J by 3 bases, with 11 bases between them. CDR3 sequence: CASSLSRGPEETQYF. Written as DNA, the CDR3 is TGTGCCAGCAGTTTATCCCGGGGCCCTGAAGAGACCCAGTACTTC.

The gene calls are TRBV7-7 and TRBJ1-1; D might be TRBD1 (6 bases). V lost 8 bases to trimming and J lost 3 bases, with 19 bases between them. This CDR3 region has 15 residues. CDR1 is SSHAT, CDR2 FNYEAQ, per germline (reference sequence). The chain's CDR3 is CASRLFRDKYTEAFF. For the CDR3, the DNA is TGTGCCAGCCGCCTTTTCCGGGACAAATACACTGAAGCTTTCTTT.